These 25 T cell receptor beta chains originate from one sample sequenced in a study of T cell repertoires in cytomegalovirus infection. TCRdb reprocessed the reads via MiXCR and lists one record per CDR3 protein. The table lists 500,000 to 600,000 distinct CDR3 sequences, about 17% of them singletons. Input material: CD8+ T cells from PBMCs. The receptors derive from a human donor in good health (CMV status not recorded). Some clones in this sample may be carry-over from other donors' samples.

Points on this clonotype: The final CDR3 position lacks the conserved phenylalanine or tryptophan, pointing to a likely read error. This rearrangement joins TRBV15 to TRBJ2-7, with 10 bases that match TRBD2. Germline V gene lookup returns CDR1 LNHNV and CDR2 YYDKDF (reference sequence). Germline trimming cut 1 base from V and 7 bases from J; bases unmatched to any gene: 13. The CDR3 has 17 residues. CDR3: CATSRGMPLAGEVEQYL. CDR3 coding DNA: TGTGCCACCAGCAGAGGTATGCCGCTAGCGGGAGAGGTGGAGCAGTACTTA.

Only a few counts were recorded for this clonotype. This rearrangement joins TRBV11-2 to TRBJ1-2; D perhaps matches TRBD1 (6 bases). This CDR3 spans 14 amino acids. CDR1 is SGHAT and CDR2 is FQNNGV in the germline V gene. V was shortened by 1 base and J by 2 bases, with 8 bases between the two germline ends. The CDR3 region is CASSLGQANYGYTF. The CDR3 bases are TGTGCCAGCAGCTTAGGACAGGCAAACTATGGCTACACCTTC.

This clonotype has a count of ten or more. The rearrangement joins TRBV7-9 to TRBJ1-1; TRBD1 matches 7 bases. After removal of 5 bases from V and 2 bases from J, the junction contained 8 bases not matched to a gene. The CDR3 consists of 15 residues. Germline CDR1 SEHNR, CDR2 FQNEAQ (reference sequence). DNA of the CDR3: TGTGCCAGCAGCCTGAACAGGGGCCGAAACACTGAAGCTTTCTTT. Translating gives CASSLNRGRNTEAFF.

The chain couples TRBV28 to TRBJ1-1, with a possible D match to TRBD1 (6 bases). Germline V gene lookup returns CDR1 MDHEN and CDR2 SYDVKM. The V and J ends lost 6 bases and 5 bases respectively, with 16 bases between them. This CDR3 region has 14 residues. DNA for the CDR3: TGTGCCAGCAGCAAAGACAGGCCATTGACTGAAGCTTTCTTT. Translated, it gives CASSKDRPLTEAFF.

This clonotype has at least ten counts. CDR3 residues: CASSTLNTGELFF. Written as DNA, the CDR3 is TGTGCCAGCAGCACCCTGAACACCGGGGAGCTGTTTTTT. The chain recombines TRBV6-5 with TRBJ2-2, with no clear D. V gave up 6 bases and J gave up 1 base, with 6 bases separating them. Germline V CDR1 and CDR2: MNHEY, SVGAGI. This CDR3 comprises 13 residues.

This clonotype was detected a few times. The chain is built from TRBV27 and TRBJ2-7, with 11 bases aligning to TRBD2. The CDR3 consists of 16 residues. Trimming at V came to 3 bases and at J to 4 bases, leaving 8 bases not matched to a gene. Germline-derived CDR1 and CDR2 are MNHEY and SMNVEV (reference sequence). The CDR3 spells CASSFQTSGSPYEQYF. The CDR3 DNA is TGTGCCAGCAGTTTCCAAACTAGCGGGAGCCCTTACGAGCAGTACTTC.

V and J are TRBV4-1 and TRBJ1-2; 8 positions agree with TRBD1. J gave up 6 bases and V 2 bases, and 2 bases lay outside the gene matches. The CDR3 is 13 amino acids. The germline gives CDR1 MGHRA, CDR2 YSYEKL. CDR3 amino acids: CASSQWTGNGYTF. The CDR3 DNA reads as TGCGCCAGCAGCCAATGGACAGGGAATGGCTACACCTTC.

This clonotype was counted a few times. The chain uses TRBV15 and TRBJ2-1; D is perhaps TRBD1 or TRBD2 (5 bases each). Germline assignment: CDR1 LNHNV and CDR2 YYDKDF (reference sequence). The V and J ends lost 2 bases and 6 bases respectively, with 14 bases between them. The CDR3 runs 15 residues. The CDR3 DNA reads TGTGCCACCAGCAGATCCCGAGGGGCTTCCAATGAGCAGTTCTTC. Translated, it gives CATSRSRGASNEQFF. The whole variable domain, remainder taken from reference TRBV15 and TRBJ2-1, is DAMVIQNPRYQVTQFGKPVTLSCSQTLNHNVMYWYQQKSSQAPKLLFHYYDKDFNNEADTPDNFQSRRPNTSFCFLDIRSPGLGDTAMYLCATSRSRGASNEQFFGPGTRLTVL.

This chain connects TRBV29-1 to TRBJ1-4; D is unresolved. Trimming removed 4 bases from V and 4 bases from J, with 10 bases in between. Germline CDR1 reads SQVTM; CDR2 reads ANQGSEA. The CDR3 contains 13 residues. The CDR3 DNA reads TGCAGCGTTGGGAGACGGCGTAATGAAAAACTGTTTTTT. Translation gives CSVGRRRNEKLFF.

In this sample, this clonotype turned up many times. The chain links TRBV6-1 to TRBJ1-2; D is unclear. This CDR3 is built from 11 residues. Germline V lookup: CDR1 MNHNS, CDR2 SASEGT. V lost 11 bases and J lost 7, with 14 bases in between. CDR3 sequence: CAGELGAGYTF. The CDR3 DNA reads as TGTGCCGGTGAACTGGGAGCTGGCTACACCTTC.

This clonotype was counted at least ten times. The chain couples TRBV5-6 to TRBJ1-1; 8 bases are shared with TRBD1. CDR3 length: 15 residues. The V gene end was trimmed by 3 bases and the J gene end by 2 bases; junction bases not matched to a gene: 6. Germline CDR1 and CDR2: SGHDT and YYEEEE. The CDR3 DNA reads TGTGCCAGCAGCTCTATCGGACAGGGTAACACTGAAGCTTTCTTT. It translates to CASSSIGQGNTEAFF.

J is TRBJ1-4 and V is TRBV10-1, with TRBD1 matching over 8 bases. V lost 6 bases and J lost 4; bases outside the gene matches: 7. In germline, CDR1 is WNHNN, CDR2 SYGVQD (reference sequence). The CDR3 covers 15 residues. CDR3 sequence (DNA): TGCGCCAGCAGAAAGGACAGGGTGGATAATGAAAAACTGTTTTTT. Residues: CASRKDRVDNEKLFF.

This clonotype was seen repeatedly, ten times or more. The genes are TRBV3-1 and TRBJ1-5, with D hard to call. CDR1 and CDR2 from the germline V gene are LGHDT and YNNKEL (reference sequence). V lost 0 bases to trimming and J lost 6 bases, with 9 bases between them. The CDR3 has 14 amino acids. The CDR3 loop is CASSQEGPPQPQHF. The DNA of the CDR3 is TGTGCCAGCAGCCAAGAAGGGCCCCCTCAGCCCCAGCATTTT.

The chain joins TRBV10-3 to TRBJ2-1, with TRBD1 matching over 8 bases. This CDR3 has 14 residues. Germline V gene lookup returns CDR1 ENHRY and CDR2 SYGVKD. Trimming removed 6 bases from V and 9 bases from J; junction bases left unmatched: 10. CDR3 sequence: CAIRDREEMTEQFF. The CDR3 nucleotides read TGTGCCATCAGGGACAGGGAAGAAATGACTGAGCAGTTCTTC.

This clonotype was seen a handful of times. The chain uses TRBV28 and TRBJ2-7, with 12 positions matching TRBD2. This CDR3 spans 16 amino acids. Germline CDR1 MDHEN, CDR2 SYDVKM. V shed 2 bases and J 7 bases; nucleotides not matched to a gene: 9. The CDR3: CASSLLAGGPGWEQYF. In DNA, the CDR3 is TGTGCCAGCAGTTTACTAGCGGGAGGGCCGGGTTGGGAGCAGTACTTC. Based on the CDR3 plus reference TRBV28 and TRBJ2-7, the full variable domain is DVKVTQSSRYLVKRTGEKVFLECVQDMDHENMFWYRQDPGLGLRLIYFSYDVKMKEKGDIPEGYSVSREKKERFSLILESASTNQTSMYLCASSLLAGGPGWEQYFGPGTRLTVT.

The chain links TRBV9 to TRBJ1-1, with TRBD1 as a possible D gene (5 bases). Trimming pared 3 bases from V and 5 bases from J, leaving 14 bases between. The CDR3 length is 14 residues. From germline, CDR1 is SGDLS and CDR2 YYNGEE. The CDR3 nucleotides read TGTGCCAGCAGCGCATCACGGGGGTATACTGAAGCTTTCTTT. This translates into CASSASRGYTEAFF. Full variable domain (rest looked up from reference TRBV9 and TRBJ1-1): DSGVTQTPKHLITATGQRVTLRCSPRSGDLSVYWYQQSLDQGLQFLIQYYNGEERAKGNILERFSAQQFPDLHSELNLSSLELGDSALYFCASSASRGYTEAFFGQGTRLTVV.

Note on this clonotype: The conserved phenylalanine or tryptophan normally closing the CDR3 is absent here, so this likely arose from a read error. This chain uses TRBV11-2 with TRBJ1-5; the D is unclear. This CDR3 spans 13 amino acids. Germline-derived CDR1 and CDR2 are SGHAT and FQNNGV. CDR3 nucleotide sequence: TGTGCCAGCAGCTTAGATGTGGTTCAGCCTCAGCATTAT. Its protein is CASSLDVVQPQHY.

This clonotype has a handful of counts. The chain uses TRBV10-3 and TRBJ2-7; 9 nucleotides line up with TRBD1. The CDR3 extends over 16 amino acids. The germline V gene has CDR1 ENHRY and CDR2 SYGVKD. Unmatched junction bases numbered 7, after V lost 0 bases and J lost 4 bases. CDR3 in DNA: TGTGCCATCAGTGAGTCGACTCGGGACAGGGCGTACGAGCAGTACTTC. It encodes CAISESTRDRAYEQYF.

This clonotype was seen ten or more times. The genes are TRBV6-5 and TRBJ2-1; the D gene could be TRBD1 or TRBD2 (5 bases each). This CDR3 has 18 residues. Trimming removed 2 bases from V and 2 bases from J, with 19 bases in between. Per the germline V gene, CDR1 is MNHEY and CDR2 is SVGAGI. DNA of the CDR3: TGTGCCAGCAGTTACACAGGCGAGGGGTATGGGGCCTACAATGAGCAGTTCTTC. Encoded protein: CASSYTGEGYGAYNEQFF.

The chain recombines TRBV28 with TRBJ2-3; D perhaps matches TRBD2 (6 bases). Looked up from germline, CDR1 is MDHEN and CDR2 is SYDVKM. V gave up 1 base and J gave up 3 bases, with 11 bases separating them. The CDR3 is made up of 15 amino acids. CDR3 in DNA: TGTGCCAGCAGTTTATTGCGGGATGGGACAGATACGCAGTATTTT. This translates into CASSLLRDGTDTQYF.

This clonotype was found a few times. The chain carries TRBV6-1 and TRBJ1-2, with 9 bases identical to TRBD1. Germline V lookup: CDR1 MNHNS, CDR2 SASEGT. CDR3 length: 14 amino acids. J was trimmed by 2 bases and V by 6 bases; bases with no gene match: 4. Here the CDR3 DNA reads TGTGCCAGCAGAGGGACAGGGTGGAACTATGGCTACACCTTC. This codes for CASRGTGWNYGYTF.

The sample holds many counts of this clonotype. The rearrangement uses TRBV11-1 and TRBJ1-2; TRBD1 matches at 7 bases. The CDR3 has 14 residues. From germline, CDR1 is SGHAT and CDR2 FQDESV (reference sequence). The V gene end was trimmed by 1 base and the J gene end by 7 bases; junction bases not matched to a gene: 6. CDR3 region: CASSLERTGTGYTF. The CDR3 region has the DNA TGTGCCAGCAGCTTAGAGCGGACAGGTACTGGCTACACCTTC.

The chain couples TRBV14 to TRBJ2-1; a possible D gene is TRBD2 (5 bases). V was trimmed by 3 bases and J by 9 bases, leaving 12 bases between them. Germline lookup yields CDR1 SGHDN and CDR2 FVKESK. CDR3 length equals 13 residues. CDR3 loop: CASSHGVSTEQFF. DNA for the CDR3: TGTGCCAGCAGCCACGGGGTGTCCACTGAGCAGTTCTTC.

As to this clonotype: A read error is possible here, since a much larger clone lies one base away. Since the CDR3 does not end with the conserved phenylalanine or tryptophan, this likely comes from a read error. The CDR3 spells CASSQVEAGEDETQYL. The CDR3 region has the DNA TGTGCCAGCAGCCAAGTCGAGGCGGGAGAGGATGAGACCCAGTACTTA. The chain has TRBV4-2 and TRBJ2-5, with 7 bases fitting TRBD2. CDR1 and CDR2 from the germline V gene are LGHNA and YNFKEQ. J gave up 5 bases and V 1 base, and 10 bases lay outside the gene matches. This CDR3 spans 16 amino acids.

Many counts were recorded for this clonotype. J is TRBJ2-5 and V is TRBV7-9; 11 nucleotides agree with TRBD1. The V gene's germline CDR1 is SEHNR and CDR2 FQNEAQ (reference sequence). CDR3 length: 16 residues. Trimming at V came to 1 base and at J to 4 bases, leaving 5 bases not matched to a gene. The CDR3 loop reads CASSLVPDRGRETQYF. CDR3 in DNA: TGTGCCAGCAGCTTAGTCCCGGACAGGGGGCGAGAGACCCAGTACTTC.